The clone carrying this T cell receptor beta chain was picked up many times. Clinical symptoms, serum thyroxine and TRAb, thyroid ultrasound and orbital computed tomography were used for the diagnoses. Preceding any ophthalmopathy symptoms, the blood sample dates from first hyperthyroidism diagnosis. The PBMCs studied were ones that came from 10 ml fresh peripheral blood. The entry originates in a study of T cells in Graves' hyperthyroidism and ophthalmopathy. Study in general: Peripheral blood sampling occurred at initial diagnosis, before any treatment.

The V end was cut by 4 bases, the J end by 7 bases, with 13 bases between. The CDR3 runs to 13 residues. Germline V CDR1 and CDR2: GTSNPN, SVGIG (reference sequence). TCR beta CDR3 sequences were amplified from RNA transcripts. An initial round of RT-PCR targeting the TCR CDR3 relied on the HTBI primer set. TCRdb processed the multiplex PCR reads anew with MiXCR; each CDR3 protein has one entry. This table has roughly 290,000 distinct CDR3 sequences, less than 15% appearing once. Specimen: blood. This TCR was recovered from a woman aged 25 to 39 with Graves' hyperthyroidism that later progressed to Graves' ophthalmopathy. The chain is built from TRBV30 and TRBJ2-2, with D tentatively TRBD1 (6 bases). CDR3 sequence: CAWNTRGIGELFF. The CDR3 DNA is TGTGCCTGGAACACCAGGGGTATCGGGGAGCTGTTTTTT.